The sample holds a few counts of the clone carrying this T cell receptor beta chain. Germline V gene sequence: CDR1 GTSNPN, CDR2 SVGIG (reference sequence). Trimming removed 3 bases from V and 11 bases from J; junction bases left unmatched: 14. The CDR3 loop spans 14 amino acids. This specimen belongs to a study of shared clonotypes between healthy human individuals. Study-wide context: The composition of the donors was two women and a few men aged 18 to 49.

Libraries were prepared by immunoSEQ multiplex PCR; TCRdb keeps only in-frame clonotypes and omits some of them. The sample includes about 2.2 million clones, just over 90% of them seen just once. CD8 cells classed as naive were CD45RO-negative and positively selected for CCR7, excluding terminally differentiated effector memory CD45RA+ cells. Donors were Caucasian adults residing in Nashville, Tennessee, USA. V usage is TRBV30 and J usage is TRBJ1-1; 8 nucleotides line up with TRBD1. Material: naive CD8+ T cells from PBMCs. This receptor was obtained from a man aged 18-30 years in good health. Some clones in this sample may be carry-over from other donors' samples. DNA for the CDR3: TGTGCCTGGAGCGCCCTCCGGGACAGGCAGGAGGCTTTCTTT. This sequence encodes CAWSALRDRQEAFF.